These T cell receptor beta chains were read from a single sample in a study of cytomegalovirus exposure and HLA in healthy donors. Assay: immunoSEQ multiplex PCR; the TCRdb copy retains only in-frame clones and omits some. The table has roughly 190,000 clones, roughly 80% seen once. The specimen sequenced was PBMCs. These TCRs come from a woman aged 18-29 years in good health and CMV-seronegative. Each CDR3 is given with its conserved first and last residue. The order of the fields is D gene, V gene, clone size, J gene, CDR3 protein, CDR3 DNA. A D gene is named only where the DNA matches it firmly. Some rows have no size entry. The others give once, few or many, or a class for an expanded clone.

D: .
V: TRBV6-1
size: .
J: TRBJ1-1
CDR3: CASSGSGQTEAFF
DNA: TGTGCCAGCAGTGGAAGCGGACAGACTGAAGCTTTCTTT

D: .
V: TRBV10-2
size: few
J: TRBJ1-5
CDR3: CASSQGNQPQHF
DNA: TGCGCCAGCAGTCAGGGCAATCAGCCCCAGCATTTT

D: .
V: TRBV5-1
size: .
J: TRBJ1-6
CDR3: CASSPSTPGNSPLHF
DNA: TGCGCCAGCAGCCCCTCCACACCCGGGAATTCACCCCTCCACTTT

D: TRBD1
V: TRBV19
size: .
J: TRBJ2-7
CDR3: CASSVGTGAAYEQYF
DNA: TGTGCCAGTAGCGTGGGGACAGGTGCCGCCTACGAGCAGTACTTC

D: TRBD1
V: TRBV7-2
size: .
J: TRBJ1-1
CDR3: CASSLTGVGTEAFF
DNA: TGTGCCAGCAGCTTAACAGGGGTCGGAACTGAAGCTTTCTTT

D: .
V: TRBV7-9
size: .
J: TRBJ2-7
CDR3: CASSLRTASYEQYF
DNA: TGTGCCAGCAGCTTAAGGACAGCCTCCTACGAGCAGTACTTC

D: .
V: TRBV7-6
size: .
J: TRBJ2-1
CDR3: CASSLRRGGSSYNEQFF
DNA: TGTGCCAGCAGCCTACGACGAGGCGGTAGCTCCTACAATGAGCAGTTCTTC

D: .
V: TRBV11-2
size: .
J: TRBJ2-1
CDR3: CASSFEGWSEQFF
DNA: TGTGCCAGCAGCTTTGAGGGTTGGAGTGAGCAGTTCTTC

D: .
V: TRBV29-1
size: few
J: TRBJ1-1
CDR3: CSVQGNTEAFF
DNA: TGCAGCGTACAGGGGAACACTGAAGCTTTCTTT

D: .
V: TRBV11-2
size: .
J: TRBJ2-5
CDR3: CASSLNPGNEETQYF
DNA: TGTGCCAGCAGCTTGAACCCAGGGAACGAAGAGACCCAGTACTTC

D: .
V: TRBV15
size: .
J: TRBJ1-3
CDR3: CATSRVGDSGNTIYF
DNA: TGTGCCACCAGCAGAGTAGGGGACTCTGGAAACACCATATATTTT

D: .
V: TRBV5-6
size: .
J: TRBJ1-1
CDR3: CASRPQGIQNVGNTEAFF
DNA: TGTGCCAGCAGGCCTCAGGGGATCCAAAACGTCGGGAACACTGAAGCTTTCTTT

D: .
V: TRBV6-1
size: .
J: TRBJ2-7
CDR3: CASSESEGGLSYEQYF
DNA: TGTGCCAGCAGTGAATCAGAGGGAGGACTCTCCTACGAGCAGTACTTC

D: .
V: TRBV7-2
size: .
J: TRBJ1-6
CDR3: CASSSGRTSHSPLHF
DNA: TGTGCCAGCAGCTCCGGGAGGACATCGCATTCACCCCTCCACTTT

D: .
V: TRBV7-2
size: .
J: TRBJ1-5
CDR3: CASSALRAIGVGSNQPQHF
DNA: TGTGCCAGCAGCGCCCTACGGGCAATAGGGGTAGGCAGCAATCAGCCCCAGCATTTT

D: .
V: TRBV19
size: .
J: TRBJ2-7
CDR3: CASSKGGYEQYF
DNA: TGTGCCAGTTCCAAGGGGGGGTACGAGCAGTACTTC

D: .
V: TRBV9
size: .
J: TRBJ2-5
CDR3: CASSGTGLEETQYF
DNA: TGTGCCAGCAGCGGGACTGGGCTTGAAGAGACCCAGTACTTC

D: TRBD2
V: TRBV19
size: .
J: TRBJ2-7
CDR3: CASSARLAGYRVSYEQYF
DNA: TGTGCCAGTAGTGCGCGACTAGCGGGGTATCGTGTGTCCTACGAGCAGTACTTC

D: TRBD1
V: TRBV6-6
size: .
J: TRBJ2-5
CDR3: CASTLRDRGRKTQYF
DNA: TGTGCCAGCACCCTCCGGGACAGGGGTCGGAAGACCCAGTACTTC

D: .
V: TRBV11-3
size: few
J: TRBJ1-2
CDR3: CASSWPRSYGYTF
DNA: TGTGCCAGCAGCTGGCCGAGGAGCTATGGCTACACCTTC

D: TRBD2
V: TRBV11-2
size: .
J: TRBJ2-3
CDR3: CASSTLTLAGTDTQYF
DNA: TGTGCCAGCAGCACGCTCACTCTAGCGGGCACAGATACGCAGTATTTT

D: TRBD2
V: TRBV4-1
size: .
J: TRBJ2-1
CDR3: CASRRLALEVEQFF
DNA: TGCGCCAGCAGGCGACTAGCCCTTGAGGTTGAGCAGTTCTTC

D: .
V: TRBV7-2
size: .
J: TRBJ1-1
CDR3: CASSFGGWGTNTEAFF
DNA: TGTGCCAGCAGCTTCGGAGGGTGGGGTACGAACACTGAAGCTTTCTTT

D: .
V: TRBV11-3
size: .
J: TRBJ2-1
CDR3: CASSLGLPKQFF
DNA: TGTGCCAGCAGCTTAGGTCTCCCTAAGCAGTTCTTC

D: TRBD2
V: TRBV4-2
size: .
J: TRBJ2-1
CDR3: CASSQEFLRTSGLNEQFF
DNA: TGTGCCAGCAGCCAAGAATTTTTGAGGACTAGCGGGCTCAATGAGCAGTTCTTC

D: .
V: TRBV5-4
size: .
J: TRBJ1-2
CDR3: CASSPWKGGGRNYGYTF
DNA: TGTGCCAGCAGCCCGTGGAAGGGGGGAGGGCGTAACTATGGCTACACCTTC

D: TRBD2
V: TRBV6-5
size: once
J: TRBJ2-5
CDR3: CASSTLGGDQETQYF
DNA: TGTGCCAGCAGTACGCTGGGAGGGGACCAAGAGACCCAGTACTTC

D: .
V: TRBV27
size: .
J: TRBJ2-1
CDR3: CASSPQGIGNEQFF
DNA: TGTGCCAGCAGTCCGCAGGGGATCGGCAATGAGCAGTTCTTC

D: .
V: TRBV28
size: .
J: TRBJ2-2
CDR3: CASSLPRSGELFF
DNA: TGTGCCAGCAGTTTACCCCGGAGCGGGGAGCTGTTTTTT

D: .
V: TRBV9
size: .
J: TRBJ2-3
CDR3: CASSVGSLDYDRDTQYF
DNA: TGTGCCAGCAGCGTAGGTTCCCTGGACTACGACCGAGATACGCAGTATTTT

D: .
V: TRBV11-2
size: .
J: TRBJ1-1
CDR3: CASSLGGHTEAFF
DNA: TGTGCCAGCAGCTTGGGGGGGCACACTGAAGCTTTCTTT

D: TRBD2
V: TRBV4-1
size: .
J: TRBJ2-2
CDR3: CASSQGLGLAGGTNTGELFF
DNA: TGCGCCAGCAGCCAAGGACTAGGTCTAGCGGGAGGCACGAACACCGGGGAGCTGTTTTTT

D: .
V: TRBV4-3
size: .
J: TRBJ1-1
CDR3: CASSQAGRGRTEAFF
DNA: TGCGCCAGCAGCCAAGCGGGCAGGGGAAGGACTGAAGCTTTCTTT

D: .
V: TRBV10-1
size: once
J: TRBJ1-4
CDR3: CASSESAGRQEKLFF
DNA: TGCGCCAGCAGTGAGTCCGCAGGCCGGCAAGAAAAACTGTTTTTT

D: .
V: TRBV29-1
size: .
J: TRBJ1-2
CDR3: CSVSPGQGSPSLWSF
DNA: TGCAGCGTGTCACCGGGTCAGGGGTCCCCCTCGCTTTGGAGCTTC

D: TRBD1
V: TRBV11-2
size: .
J: TRBJ1-6
CDR3: CASRSPGTGYNSPLHF
DNA: TGTGCCAGCAGATCACCTGGGACAGGGTACAATTCACCCCTCCACTTT

D: .
V: TRBV7-9
size: .
J: TRBJ1-6
CDR3: CASSFGGDTNSPLHF
DNA: TGTGCCAGCAGTTTTGGGGGGGACACAAATTCACCCCTCCACTTT

D: TRBD1
V: TRBV18
size: .
J: TRBJ2-6
CDR3: CASSPGTGGSGANVLTF
DNA: TGTGCCAGCTCACCCGGGACAGGGGGCTCTGGGGCCAACGTCCTGACTTTC

D: TRBD2
V: TRBV2
size: .
J: TRBJ2-4
CDR3: CASSDGAGGPFFDIQYF
DNA: TGTGCCAGCAGTGACGGGGCGGGAGGGCCATTTTTCGACATTCAGTACTTC

D: .
V: TRBV27
size: .
J: TRBJ2-1
CDR3: CASSSLLRGNEQFF
DNA: TGTGCCAGCAGTTCTCTTCTTAGAGGCAATGAGCAGTTCTTC

D: TRBD1
V: TRBV7-2
size: .
J: TRBJ1-2
CDR3: CASSFDREADYGYTF
DNA: TGTGCCAGCAGCTTTGACAGGGAGGCGGACTATGGCTACACCTTC